The 20 T cell receptor beta chains reported below all come from one sample, sequenced in a study of T cell changes during pregnancy in multiple sclerosis. Clones were sequenced by immunoSEQ multiplex PCR, and TCRdb holds only the in-frame ones, with some missing. Found here are about 38,000 clones, roughly 91% of them singletons; the top ten hold more than 0.3%. The material sequenced was CD4+ T cells from peripheral blood mononuclear cells, taken after pregnancy. The receptor set was obtained from a female donor in good health, enrolled as a control in a pregnancy study.

V is TRBV6-6 and J is TRBJ2-1; 8 bases map to TRBD2. After removal of 6 bases from V and 0 bases from J, the junction contained 7 bases not matched to a gene. Germline-derived CDR1 and CDR2 are MNHNY and SVGAGI (reference sequence). The CDR3 is 16 residues long. In DNA form, the CDR3 reads TGTGCCAGCAGCCCGGGGGGGACGAGCTCCTACAATGAGCAGTTCTTC. Protein sequence: CASSPGGTSSYNEQFF.

This chain joins TRBV19 and TRBJ1-2; D is perhaps TRBD1 (6 bases). This CDR3 is built from 16 residues. Germline CDR1 reads LNHDA; CDR2 reads SQIVND (reference sequence). V was trimmed by 6 bases and J by 8 bases, leaving 25 bases between them. The CDR3, as DNA: TGTGCCAGTAGACTCCGGGACATCACTAAGAGGGAGGGCTACACCTTC. Translated: CASRLRDITKREGYTF.

To note about this clone: Other DNA sequences within the sample encode an identical CDR3. The V gene is TRBV19, the J gene TRBJ1-2, with 10 bases that match TRBD1. This CDR3 region has 15 residues. V shed 2 bases, J shed 4 bases, and the junction held 4 bases outside the gene matches. The V gene's germline CDR1 is LNHDA and CDR2 SQIVND (reference sequence). CDR3 DNA sequence: TGTGCCAGTAGTATAACGGACAGGGGGAGCTATGGCTACACCTTC. Translation gives CASSITDRGSYGYTF.

This clone is a singleton in its sample. V is TRBV19 and J is TRBJ2-2, with 7 bases matching TRBD2. The CDR3 length is 15 residues. Germline V gene lookup returns CDR1 LNHDA and CDR2 SQIVND (reference sequence). The V and J ends lost 5 bases and 5 bases, in that order; junction bases with no gene match: 8. CDR3 region: CASSLGLVGTGELFF. The CDR3, as DNA: TGTGCCAGTAGTCTCGGACTAGTAGGGACCGGGGAGCTGTTTTTT.

This chain uses TRBV6-6 with TRBJ2-1; a weak D match, TRBD2 (5 bases). CDR3 length: 14 residues. CDR1 and CDR2 from the germline V gene are MNHNY and SVGAGI (reference sequence). Between the trimmed V and J ends, which lost 2 bases and 5 bases, there was a span of 10 bases. This CDR3 is CASSYLPGNNEQFF. The CDR3 DNA reads as TGTGCCAGCAGTTACCTTCCGGGAAACAATGAGCAGTTCTTC.

The chain combines TRBV5-1 with TRBJ2-7, with TRBD2 identical over 9 bases. Trimming took 3 bases from V and 0 from J; bases not matched to a gene: 13. CDR3 size: 18 residues. Per the germline V gene, CDR1 is SGHRS and CDR2 is YFSETQ. This chain's CDR3 is CASSSQTSGIVSSYEQYF. CDR3 sequence (DNA): TGCGCCAGCAGCTCCCAGACTAGCGGTATAGTGAGCTCCTACGAGCAGTACTTC.

The rearrangement uses TRBV19 and TRBJ1-5; D is uncertain. The CDR3 loop spans 13 amino acids. V lost 5 bases to trimming and J lost 7 bases, with 12 bases between them. Germline CDR1 reads LNHDA; CDR2 reads SQIVND (reference sequence). CDR3 bases: TGTGCCAGTAGTCTGAGTGACTTGCAGCCCCAGCATTTT. Its protein is CASSLSDLQPQHF.

This clone has only a few counts. This chain uses TRBV30 with TRBJ2-4; D might be TRBD2 (5 bases). The CDR3 totals 11 residues. The germline CDR1 and CDR2 sequences are GTSNPN and SVGIG (reference sequence). Trimming pared 4 bases from V and 7 bases from J, leaving 8 bases between. The CDR3 DNA sequence: TGTGCCTGGACGAGGGCCAACATTCAGTACTTC. Translated: CAWTRANIQYF.

J is TRBJ1-2 and V is TRBV30, with 8 nucleotides matching TRBD1. Germline V gene data show CDR1 as GTSNPN and CDR2 as SVGIG (reference sequence). This CDR3 is built from 14 residues. V trimming: 4 bases; J trimming: 5 bases; junction bases outside the gene matches: 9. The CDR3: CAWKRDRSPYGYTF. As DNA, the CDR3 is TGTGCCTGGAAAAGGGACAGGAGCCCATATGGCTACACCTTC.

This clone was seen a single time. The chain carries TRBV7-9 and TRBJ1-2; 8 positions match TRBD1. The germline V gene has CDR1 SEHNR and CDR2 FQNEAQ (reference sequence). The CDR3 length is 14 residues. Trimming cost V 4 bases and J 2 bases; bases outside gene matches: 3. CDR3 region: CASSSRTGNYGYTF. The CDR3 DNA reads as TGTGCCAGCAGCTCAAGGACAGGGAACTATGGCTACACCTTC.

The J gene is TRBJ2-5, the V gene TRBV7-2, with 12 positions matching TRBD2. There are 17 residues in the CDR3. V trimming: 5 bases; J trimming: 2 bases; junction bases outside the gene matches: 9. Germline assignment: CDR1 SGHTA and CDR2 FQGNSA. For the CDR3, the DNA is TGTGCCAGCAGCCGTGCTAGCGGGGGGGTAGGGCAAGAGACCCAGTACTTC. Protein: CASSRASGGVGQETQYF.

This clone counts as medium-sized. This chain joins TRBV14 and TRBJ1-1; 7 bases agree with TRBD1. The germline V gene has CDR1 SGHDN and CDR2 FVKESK. V shed 5 bases, J shed 7 bases, and the junction held 7 bases outside the gene matches. The CDR3 contains 13 residues. CDR3 nucleotides: TGTGCCAGCAGCTATCTGGACAGGCGTGAAGCTTTCTTT. It codes for CASSYLDRREAFF.

The chain carries TRBV11-2 and TRBJ2-5; 11 bases fit TRBD2. Trimming cost V 1 base and J 2 bases; bases outside gene matches: 3. The CDR3 runs to 16 residues. Germline V gene lookup returns CDR1 SGHAT and CDR2 FQNNGV. The CDR3 DNA is TGTGCCAGCAGCTTAGTGGTAGCGGGGGGGCAAGAGACCCAGTACTTC. Its translation: CASSLVVAGGQETQYF.

The chain carries TRBV10-1 and TRBJ1-1; D perhaps matches TRBD1 (6 bases). V shed 7 bases and J shed 1 base, with 16 bases lying between them. The CDR3 totals 15 residues. CDR1 is WNHNN and CDR2 is SYGVQD in the germline V gene (reference sequence). CDR3 DNA sequence: TGCGCCAGCACCAATTTCCGGGACAAGAACACTGAAGCTTTCTTT. As protein: CASTNFRDKNTEAFF.

The table lists this clone with a count of one. V and J are TRBV27 and TRBJ2-7; 9 positions match TRBD1. CDR3 length equals 15 residues. The ends lost 6 bases at V and 6 bases at J; junction bases unmatched: 12. From germline, CDR1 is MNHEY and CDR2 SMNVEV (reference sequence). This CDR3 reads CASSFGPGQGTEQYF. The CDR3 DNA follows: TGTGCCAGCAGCTTCGGACCGGGACAGGGTACCGAGCAGTACTTC.

The rearrangement joins TRBV11-1 to TRBJ2-6, with 11 bases lining up with TRBD1. Germline V CDR1 and CDR2: SGHAT, FQDESV (reference sequence). Trimming at V came to 5 bases and at J to 4 bases, leaving 13 bases not matched to a gene. This CDR3 is built from 19 residues. The CDR3 spells CASSTRTGGLSSGANVLTF. In nucleotides, the CDR3 is TGTGCCAGCAGCACCCGGACAGGGGGCTTATCTTCAGGGGCCAACGTCCTGACTTTC. Full variable domain (outside the CDR3, taken from reference TRBV11-1 and TRBJ2-6): EAEVAQSPRYKITEKSQAVAFWCDPISGHATLYWYRQILGQGPELLVQFQDESVVDDSQLPKDRFSAERLKGVDSTLKIQPAELGDSAMYLCASSTRTGGLSSGANVLTFGAGSRLTVL.

This clone occurred a few times. The CDR3 loop reads CASSRARANTEAFF. In DNA, the CDR3 is TGTGCCAGCTCACGCGCGAGGGCGAACACTGAAGCTTTCTTT. The gene calls are TRBV18 and TRBJ1-1; D is ambiguous. This CDR3 has 14 residues. The V and J ends lost 4 bases and 1 base respectively, with 10 bases between them. Germline values: CDR1 KGHSH, CDR2 LQKENI.

The chain has TRBV5-6 and TRBJ2-7; TRBD2 matches at 8 bases. In germline, CDR1 is SGHDT, CDR2 YYEEEE. The CDR3 contains 15 residues. V lost 0 bases and J lost 2; bases outside the gene matches: 4. The CDR3 DNA is TGTGCCAGCAGCTTGGATGCGGGAGGCCCCTACGAGCAGTACTTC. Protein sequence: CASSLDAGGPYEQYF.

The CDR3 coding sequence is TGTGCCAGCAGTGGACAGCTTAATGAAAAACTGTTTTTT. Protein sequence: CASSGQLNEKLFF. The rearrangement links TRBV2 to TRBJ1-4; maybe TRBD1 (5 bases). With 4 bases removed from V and 4 bases from J, the gap between germline ends came to 7 bases. The CDR3 is made up of 13 amino acids. CDR1 is SNHLY, CDR2 FYNNEI, per germline. Combining the CDR3 with reference TRBV2 and TRBJ1-4 gives the whole variable domain EPEVTQTPSHQVTQMGQEVILRCVPISNHLYFYWYRQILGQKVEFLVSFYNNEISEKSEIFDDQFSVERPDGSNFTLKIRSTKLEDSAMYFCASSGQLNEKLFFGSGTQLSVL.

The chain is built from TRBV9 and TRBJ2-7, with 8 nucleotides matching TRBD1. The CDR3 has 15 amino acids. Germline V gives CDR1 SGDLS, CDR2 YYNGEE. With V trimmed by 4 bases and J by 2 bases, 8 bases remained unmatched. The CDR3: CASSPRTGLTYEQYF. The CDR3 coding sequence is TGTGCCAGCAGCCCCCGGACAGGGTTAACCTACGAGCAGTACTTC.